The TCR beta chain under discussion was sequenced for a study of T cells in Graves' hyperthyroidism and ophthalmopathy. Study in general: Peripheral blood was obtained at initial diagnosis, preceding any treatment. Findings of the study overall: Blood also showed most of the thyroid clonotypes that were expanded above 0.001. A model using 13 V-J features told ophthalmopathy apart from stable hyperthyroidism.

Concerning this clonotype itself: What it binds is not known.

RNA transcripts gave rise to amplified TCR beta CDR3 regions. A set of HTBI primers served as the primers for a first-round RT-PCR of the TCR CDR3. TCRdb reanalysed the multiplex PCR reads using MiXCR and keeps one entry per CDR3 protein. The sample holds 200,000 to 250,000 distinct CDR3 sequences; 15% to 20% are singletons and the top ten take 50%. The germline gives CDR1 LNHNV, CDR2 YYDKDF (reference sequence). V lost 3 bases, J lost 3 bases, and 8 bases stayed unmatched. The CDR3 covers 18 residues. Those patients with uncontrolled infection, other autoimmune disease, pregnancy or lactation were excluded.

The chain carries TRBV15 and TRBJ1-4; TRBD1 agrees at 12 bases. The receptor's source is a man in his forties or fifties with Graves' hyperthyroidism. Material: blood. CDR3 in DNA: TGTGCCACCAGCAGGGGACAGGGGGCGATCATAGCTAATGAAAAACTGTTTTTT. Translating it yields CATSRGQGAIIANEKLFF.